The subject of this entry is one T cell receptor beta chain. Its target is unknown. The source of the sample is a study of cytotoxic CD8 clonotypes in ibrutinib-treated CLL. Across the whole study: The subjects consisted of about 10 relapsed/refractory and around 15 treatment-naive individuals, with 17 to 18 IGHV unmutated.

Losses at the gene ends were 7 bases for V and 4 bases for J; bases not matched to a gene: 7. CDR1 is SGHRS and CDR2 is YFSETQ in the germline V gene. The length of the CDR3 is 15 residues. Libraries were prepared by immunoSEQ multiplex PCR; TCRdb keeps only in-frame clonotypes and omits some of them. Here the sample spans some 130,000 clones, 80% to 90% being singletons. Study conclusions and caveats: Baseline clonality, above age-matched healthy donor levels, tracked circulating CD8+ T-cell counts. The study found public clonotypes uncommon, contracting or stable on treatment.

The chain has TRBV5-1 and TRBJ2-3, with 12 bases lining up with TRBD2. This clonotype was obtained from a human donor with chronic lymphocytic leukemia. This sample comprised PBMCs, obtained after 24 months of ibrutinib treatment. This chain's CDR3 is CASDQGLAGPDTQYF. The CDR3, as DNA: TGCGCCAGCGACCAGGGACTAGCGGGTCCAGATACGCAGTATTTT.